A single sample is the source of the 3 T cell receptor beta chains below, sequenced in a study of OX40 agonist ivuxolimab in advanced cancers. Library generation was performed with the immunoSEQ multiplex PCR assay. TCRdb provides this immuneACCESS table in a form limited to in-frame rearrangements. Some clones are lacking; in checked studies, under half of them reflect an unresolved V gene, and why the rest are absent is not known. For this sample the table gives fewer than 120,000 clones, of which approximately 90% were detected only once. In total, the top ten clones hold 0.27% of the sample. Sample: CD4+ or CD8+ T cells sorted from blood, taken in a trial of the OX40 agonist ivuxolimab. These receptors all stem from an adult with an advanced solid tumor such as melanoma, head and neck, liver or kidney cancer.

The chain joins TRBV4-2 to TRBJ1-2; D uncertain. The CDR3 spans 16 residues. Per the germline V gene, CDR1 is LGHNA and CDR2 is YNFKEQ. V was shortened by 1 base and J by 0 bases, with 12 bases between the two germline ends. Here the CDR3 reads CASSQGGRTTNYGYTF. The CDR3 DNA is TGTGCCAGCAGCCAAGGCGGGCGGACTACTAACTATGGCTACACCTTC.

The chain is built from TRBV28 and TRBJ1-1; D is possibly TRBD1 (6 bases). Germline V gives CDR1 MDHEN, CDR2 SYDVKM. This CDR3 is built from 16 residues. Trimming left V 4 bases short and J 3 bases short, with 18 bases between. CDR3 region: CASSSAAGVIDTEAFF. CDR3 nucleotide sequence: TGTGCCAGCAGTTCGGCAGCAGGGGTCATTGACACTGAAGCTTTCTTT.

V and J are TRBV9 and TRBJ2-7, with D uncertain. The CDR3 spans 14 residues. V lost 0 bases and J lost 7, with 14 bases in between. From germline, CDR1 is SGDLS and CDR2 YYNGEE. CDR3: CASSVGPLLGEQYF. The CDR3 region has the DNA TGTGCCAGCAGCGTAGGCCCATTGCTGGGAGAGCAGTACTTC.